This T cell receptor (beta chain) was documented in a study of long-term antiretroviral therapy in people with HIV. To note about this clone: The antigen is undetermined. Other DNA sequences within the sample encode an identical CDR3.

Study findings and constraints: Increased diversity was seen after ART, yet it remained lower than in transplant donor controls. Against controls, HIV repertoires showed narrower ranges of CDR3 length. Clones with expansion before ART led the repertoire at all time points.

Trimming cost V 7 bases and J 2 bases, with 6 bases left between them. In germline, CDR1 is MDHEN, CDR2 SYDVKM. CDR3 size: 12 residues. immunoSEQ v3.0 was run at survey level. A per-sample goal of roughly 40,000-50,000 T-cell genomes was targeted by sequencing. Clones were read by immunoSEQ multiplex PCR, and TCRdb kept only the in-frame ones, dropping some. Of over 25,000 clones listed, just under 80% are singletons. The receptor's source is a man aged 18 to 30 with HIV. The chain employs TRBV28 and TRBJ2-1; D is unresolved. The material was unsorted PBMCs, obtained 1.5 years before starting antiretroviral therapy. The CDR3 DNA is TGTGCCAGCAAGGACCCCTACAATGAGCAGTTCTTC. Translating it yields CASKDPYNEQFF.